The TCR beta chain described here comes from a study of molecular identifiers for immune sequencing clone quantification. Study conclusions and caveats: Clones that exceeded 20 RNA copies held over 98% of effector molecules, yet under 1% in naive cells.

This clonotype was counted many times. Its matching antigen is unknown. The J segment lost 4 bases and the V segment lost 9 bases, leaving 5 bases of the junction unmatched. Germline V gives CDR1 SGHDT, CDR2 YYEEEE. The CDR3 is 12 amino acids. A single record per CDR3 protein comes from TCRdb applying MiXCR to the PCR reads. Of over 600,000 distinct CDR3 sequences listed, around 20% were seen once; the top ten hold 0.75% to 0.95%. The sequenced sample was naive CD8+ T cells from blood, with Jurkat cell RNA spiked in. The subset was: FACS-sorted CD8+CD4-CCR7+CD45RA+ naive T cells. The TCR was taken from a human donor in good health. Some libraries in this study had Jurkat cell RNA spiked in. V is TRBV5-6 and J is TRBJ2-5, with 8 bases that match TRBD1. The CDR3 coding sequence is TGTGCCACAACAGGGGGTGGAGAGACCCAGTACTTC. Translating it yields CATTGGGETQYF.